This entry features one TCR beta chain sequence. The sample belongs to a study of PD-1 blockade in classical Hodgkin lymphoma. This CDR3 is built from 16 residues. Germline lookup yields CDR1 SGHAT and CDR2 FQDESV (reference sequence). The ends were cut back, 4 bases at V and 1 base at J, with 16 bases in the middle. Measured with immunoSEQ multiplex PCR; TCRdb has only the in-frame clones, and not every one. Among about 18,000 clones, 83% were seen once, and the ten largest hold just over 2.5%. Time point indicated: cycle 4 day 1 (C4D1), after five to seven weeks of nivolumab. Following autologous stem cell transplantation, relapse occurred in every patient, and exposure to brentuximab vedotin varied. Thawed PBMCs were the source of CD4+ T cells, purified by magnetic negative selection.

The source is a human donor with classical Hodgkin lymphoma. The sample was CD4+ T cells from blood, taken before the fourth cycle of nivolumab. The gene calls are TRBV11-1 and TRBJ1-1; D remains ambiguous. This CDR3 is CASSSGLRAGNTEAFF. For the CDR3, the DNA is TGTGCCAGCAGCTCCGGATTAAGAGCCGGGAACACTGAAGCTTTCTTT.